These 20 T cell receptor beta chains came from one sample sequenced in a study of blood T cell repertoires in COVID-19. This table comes from immunoSEQ multiplex PCR, and its TCRdb copy is limited to in-frame clones, with some not included. The data show a few hundred thousand clones, about 87% seen once. The sample was PBMCs or T cells enriched from blood (not recorded which). These receptor sequences come from a woman in her fifties or sixties who had recovered from COVID-19.

CDR3 loop: CASSFSSTGMNTEAFF. CDR3 bases: TGTGCCAGCAGTTTTTCCTCAACAGGGATGAACACTGAAGCTTTCTTT. This chain links TRBV2 with TRBJ1-1; D is perhaps TRBD1 (6 bases). Germline V gives CDR1 SNHLY, CDR2 FYNNEI. This CDR3 spans 16 amino acids. V lost 5 bases and J lost 0, with 16 bases in between. Drawing the rest from reference TRBV2 and TRBJ1-1, the complete variable domain is EPEVTQTPSHQVTQMGQEVILRCVPISNHLYFYWYRQILGQKVEFLVSFYNNEISEKSEIFDDQFSVERPDGSNFTLKIRSTKLEDSAMYFCASSFSSTGMNTEAFFGQGTRLTVV.

The rearrangement links TRBV7-9 to TRBJ1-6, with TRBD1 matching 7 bases. This CDR3 region has 15 residues. Trimming cost V 4 bases and J 7 bases; bases outside gene matches: 7. The germline V gene has CDR1 SEHNR and CDR2 FQNEAQ (reference sequence). The CDR3 coding sequence is TGTGCCAGCAGCTCAACAGGGGCTTTCAATTCACCCCTCCACTTT. Protein product: CASSSTGAFNSPLHF.

The table lists this clone with a few counts. This chain uses TRBV25-1 with TRBJ2-7, with D possibly being TRBD2 (7 bases). CDR1 and CDR2 (germline): MGHDK, SYGVNS. V gave up 1 base and J gave up 2 bases, with 15 bases separating them. CDR3 size: 16 residues. CDR3 DNA: TGTGCCAGCAGTGAATGGGAGGGGGGATTGGCCTACGAGCAGTACTTC. Encoded protein: CASSEWEGGLAYEQYF.

The chain joins TRBV19 to TRBJ2-3, with a possible D match to TRBD1 (5 bases). CDR3 size: 13 residues. Trimming removed 7 bases from V and 5 bases from J, with 13 bases in between. Per germline, CDR1 LNHDA and CDR2 SQIVND (reference sequence). For the CDR3, the DNA is TGTGCCAGTACCGCCAGGGATGGAGATACGCAGTATTTT. This codes for CASTARDGDTQYF. Combining the CDR3 with reference TRBV19 and TRBJ2-3 gives the whole variable domain DGGITQSPKYLFRKEGQNVTLSCEQNLNHDAMYWYRQDPGQGLRLIYYSQIVNDFQKGDIAEGYSVSREKKESFPLTVTSAQKNPTAFYLCASTARDGDTQYFGPGTRLTVL.

The rearrangement uses TRBV11-2 and TRBJ2-5; 7 bases are shared with TRBD1. Germline V gene sequence: CDR1 SGHAT, CDR2 FQNNGV. Trimming cost V 6 bases and J 5 bases; bases outside gene matches: 9. The CDR3 extends over 14 amino acids. This CDR3 is CASSVDRVGETQYF. Here the CDR3 DNA reads TGTGCCAGCAGTGTTGACAGGGTCGGGGAGACCCAGTACTTC.

The chain combines TRBV3-1 (or the pseudogene TRBV3-2) with TRBJ2-1, with a possible D match to TRBD2 (5 bases). The CDR3 spans 18 residues. The germline V gene has CDR1 LGHDT and CDR2 YNNKEL (reference sequence). V was clipped by 6 bases and J by 6 bases, with 27 bases between them. The CDR3 nucleotides are TGTGCCAGCAGTCTCCAACTCCGGGCCGCCGCGCGGGCCAATGAGCAGTTCTTC. Protein product: CASSLQLRAAARANEQFF.

The chain uses TRBV27 and TRBJ1-6; no clear D. Germline CDR1 MNHEY, CDR2 SMNVEV (reference sequence). CDR3 length: 15 amino acids. V lost 3 bases and J 5 bases, leaving 11 bases between the germline ends. CDR3: CASSFLVPDNSPLHF. Here the CDR3 DNA reads TGTGCCAGCAGTTTCCTTGTCCCGGATAATTCACCCCTCCACTTT.

The chain has TRBV10-1 and TRBJ1-1, with D unresolved. Germline CDR1 WNHNN, CDR2 SYGVQD (reference sequence). V was clipped by 7 bases and J by 5 bases, with 14 bases between them. The CDR3 spans 13 residues. The CDR3 DNA reads TGCGCCAGCACAAGAGGCCATTCGACTGAAGCTTTCTTT. Its translation: CASTRGHSTEAFF.

The chain uses TRBV5-4 and TRBJ2-7; 10 positions match TRBD1. Germline V gene sequence: CDR1 SGHNT, CDR2 YYREEE (reference sequence). After removal of 0 bases from V and 6 bases from J, the junction contained 6 bases not matched to a gene. The CDR3 loop spans 15 amino acids. The CDR3 reads CASSLGGQGDREQYF. In nucleotides, the CDR3 is TGTGCCAGCAGCTTGGGTGGACAGGGGGATCGCGAGCAGTACTTC.

The rearrangement uses TRBV19 and TRBJ1-1; D is unresolved. Trimming removed 7 bases at V and 4 bases at J, with 16 bases between. This CDR3 has 14 residues. Germline CDR1 is LNHDA and CDR2 is SQIVND (reference sequence). In DNA, the CDR3 is TGTGCCAGTACCACGGACCCAGAGGGCACTGAAGCTTTCTTT. Translated, it gives CASTTDPEGTEAFF.

CDR3 amino acids: CASSLANGGHGETQYF. Here the CDR3 DNA reads TGTGCCAGCAGCTTAGCGAACGGGGGGCACGGGGAGACCCAGTACTTC. V gene TRBV7-8 combines with J gene TRBJ2-5; possible D gene TRBD2, 7 bases. The CDR3 has 16 amino acids. Germline loops: CDR1 SGHVS, CDR2 FQNEAQ. The V end lost 0 bases, the J end lost 5 bases, and 16 bases lay between the germline ends.

The chain couples TRBV19 to TRBJ2-2, with 14 bases aligning to TRBD2. V trimming: 6 bases; J trimming: 5 bases; junction bases outside the gene matches: 5. The CDR3 runs 16 residues. Germline loops: CDR1 LNHDA, CDR2 SQIVND (reference sequence). The CDR3 spells CASSTGTSGGTGELFF. The CDR3 DNA follows: TGTGCCAGTAGCACCGGGACTAGCGGGGGTACCGGGGAGCTGTTTTTT.

The chain carries TRBV11-3 and TRBJ2-3; 8 positions agree with TRBD1. The CDR3 extends over 16 amino acids. V lost 5 bases and J lost 0; bases outside the gene matches: 7. Germline lookup yields CDR1 SGHNT and CDR2 YENEEA. CDR3 sequence (DNA): TGTGCCAGCAGCCCGCAGGGGGCGGTTAGCACAGATACGCAGTATTTT. This codes for CASSPQGAVSTDTQYF.

This clone was picked up a small number of times. This chain joins TRBV14 and TRBJ1-1; D is ambiguous. Germline V gene sequence: CDR1 SGHDN, CDR2 FVKESK. This CDR3 has 14 amino acids. Trimming took 2 bases from V and 6 from J, leaving 13 bases between them. The CDR3 loop reads CASSQSPLGSEAFF. In nucleotides, the CDR3 is TGTGCCAGCAGCCAATCTCCCCTGGGCTCTGAAGCTTTCTTT.

This chain uses TRBV3-1 (or the pseudogene TRBV3-2) with TRBJ1-1; D unresolved. The germline V gene encodes CDR1 LGHDT and CDR2 YNNKEL (reference sequence). The V gene lost 0 bases and the J gene lost 5 bases, with 16 bases spanning the gap. The CDR3 runs 16 residues. CDR3 coding DNA: TGTGCCAGCAGCCAAGATGTGGGAAGAGGGAAGACTGAAGCTTTCTTT. It specifies CASSQDVGRGKTEAFF.

The chain has TRBV10-3 and TRBJ2-1; 9 bases fit TRBD1. The CDR3 is 17 amino acids. CDR1 and CDR2 (germline): ENHRY, SYGVKD. Germline trimming cut 4 bases from V and 4 bases from J; bases unmatched to any gene: 11. The CDR3, as DNA: TGTGCCATCAGTGGTAAATCGGGACAGGGTCCTTACAATGAGCAGTTCTTC. The encoded protein is CAISGKSGQGPYNEQFF.

This chain connects TRBV5-1 to TRBJ2-3, with 9 bases that match TRBD2. There are 17 residues in the CDR3. Germline lookup yields CDR1 SGHRS and CDR2 YFSETQ. Here the CDR3 reads CPPRAPGGGGESDTQYF. As DNA, the CDR3 is TGCCCCCCCCGCGCGCCCGGGGGCGGGGGGGAATCAGATACGCAGTATTTT.

This clone was seen just once. Other DNA sequences within the sample encode an identical CDR3. The chain carries TRBV3-1 (or the pseudogene TRBV3-2) and TRBJ1-5, with TRBD1 identical over 11 bases. Trimming at V came to 3 bases and at J to 4 bases, leaving 2 bases not matched to a gene. Germline CDR1 is LGHDT and CDR2 is YNNKEL (reference sequence). The CDR3 sequence is 15 residues long. CDR3 sequence (DNA): TGTGCCAGCAGCCAGGGGACAGGGGGGAATCAGCCCCAGCATTTT. It yields the protein CASSQGTGGNQPQHF.

V usage is TRBV6-2 or TRBV6-3 and J usage is TRBJ2-7; a weak D match, TRBD1 (6 bases). Trimming removed 5 bases at V and 4 bases at J, with 9 bases between. There are 12 residues in the CDR3. Germline CDR1 is MNHEY and CDR2 is SVGEGT. The CDR3 sequence is CASSPQGYEQYF. CDR3 nucleotide sequence: TGTGCCAGCAGTCCACAGGGTTACGAGCAGTACTTC.

The chain combines TRBV7-9 with TRBJ2-5; 7 nucleotides agree with TRBD2. After removal of 6 bases from V and 1 base from J, the junction contained 5 bases not matched to a gene. From germline, CDR1 is SEHNR and CDR2 FQNEAQ (reference sequence). The CDR3 runs to 14 residues. CDR3 DNA: TGTGCCAGCAGTCTCCGGACTAGCCAAGAGACCCAGTACTTC. This gives the protein CASSLRTSQETQYF.